These 12 T cell receptor beta chains originate from one sample sequenced in a study of beta chain features in type 1 diabetes. Points from the study as a whole: Shorter TCRB CDR3s, moderately but significantly so, marked every one of the four CD4+ subsets in Type 1 diabetes patients.

Expressed TCRB transcripts were sequenced, since all the RNA that had been isolated was reverse transcribed. Assay used: immunoSEQ multiplex PCR; TCRdb lists only in-frame clones, some missing. The data show roughly 250,000 clones, 20% seen once. Antigens of these TCRs are unknown. The sample was naive CD4+ T cells from blood. The receptors shown here come from a woman aged 40 to 50 with type 1 diabetes.

The chain uses TRBV5-1 and TRBJ2-6; 11 bases fit TRBD1. Trimming at V came to 5 bases and at J to 2 bases, leaving 6 bases not matched to a gene. CDR3 length: 17 amino acids. Germline V CDR1 and CDR2: SGHRS, YFSETQ. CDR3 loop: CASRRTGGVTGANVLTF. CDR3 DNA sequence: TGCGCCAGCAGGAGGACAGGGGGCGTTACTGGGGCCAACGTCCTGACTTTC. Full variable domain (missing parts from reference TRBV5-1 and TRBJ2-6): KAGVTQTPRYLIKTRGQQVTLSCSPISGHRSVSWYQQTPGQGLQFLFEYFSETQRNKGNFPGRFSGRQFSNSRSEMNVSTLELGDSALYLCASRRTGGVTGANVLTFGAGSRLTVL.

The chain employs TRBV30 and TRBJ1-2, with TRBD1 matching over 7 bases. From germline, CDR1 is GTSNPN and CDR2 SVGIG (reference sequence). V lost 4 bases, J lost 5 bases, and 7 bases stayed unmatched. This CDR3 has 13 residues. This CDR3 is CAWKDRSHYGYTF. The DNA for the CDR3 is TGTGCCTGGAAGGACAGGTCCCATTATGGCTACACCTTC.

J is TRBJ2-5 and V is TRBV18; 7 bases are a match to TRBD2. Germline CDR1 is KGHSH and CDR2 is LQKENI. The CDR3 consists of 14 residues. The V and J ends lost 3 bases and 5 bases, in that order; junction bases with no gene match: 6. CDR3 in amino acids: CASSPYGRIETQYF. The CDR3 nucleotides read TGTGCCAGCTCACCTTACGGGAGGATTGAGACCCAGTACTTC.

The rearrangement links TRBV9 to TRBJ2-5; 8 bases fit TRBD1. The trim removed 0 bases at V and 1 base at J, leaving 8 bases unmatched. This CDR3 is built from 17 residues. Germline V gene data show CDR1 as SGDLS and CDR2 as YYNGEE. This chain's CDR3 is CASSVGTGPGSQETQYF. CDR3 bases: TGTGCCAGCAGCGTAGGGACAGGGCCGGGGTCCCAAGAGACCCAGTACTTC.

The chain has TRBV4-1 and TRBJ2-7, with D perhaps TRBD1 (6 bases). Germline CDR1 MGHRA, CDR2 YSYEKL. The CDR3 contains 19 residues. V dropped 0 bases and J dropped 2 bases, with 23 bases sitting between them. The CDR3 nucleotides read TGCGCCAGCAGCCAAGATAGGGCCGAAGGCCGGGACACTGCCTACGAGCAGTACTTC. Residues: CASSQDRAEGRDTAYEQYF.

This clone has more than one count but fewer than ten. This rearrangement joins TRBV4-3 to TRBJ2-3, with D tentatively TRBD1 (6 bases). The CDR3 is made up of 14 amino acids. V gave up 5 bases and J gave up 2 bases, with 11 bases separating them. CDR1 LGHNA and CDR2 YSLEER come from the germline V gene. CDR3 protein: CASSNRAFTDTQYF. The CDR3 nucleotides are TGCGCCAGCAGCAACAGGGCGTTCACAGATACGCAGTATTTT.

There are a few counts of this clone. A read error may produce the germline difference seen at one junction end. The J gene is TRBJ2-7, the V gene TRBV30; 9 positions agree with TRBD2. Germline lookup yields CDR1 GTSNPN and CDR2 SVGIG (reference sequence). CDR3 length: 11 residues. The chain's CDR3 is CAWGLSGSLDF. The DNA of the CDR3 is TGTGCCTGGGGGCTTAGCGGGAGTTTGGACTTC. The complete variable domain, with remaining parts taken from reference TRBV30 and TRBJ2-7, reads SQTIHQWPATLVQPVGSPLSLECTVEGTSNPNLYWYRQAAGRGLQLLFYSVGIGQISSEVPQNLSASRPQDRQFILSSKKLLLSDSGFYLCAWGLSGSLDFGPGTRLTVT.

This rearrangement joins TRBV29-1 to TRBJ2-1; a possible D gene is TRBD2 (5 bases). Germline loops: CDR1 SQVTM, CDR2 ANQGSEA. The CDR3 loop spans 14 amino acids. The ends were cut back, 0 bases at V and 8 bases at J, with 14 bases in the middle. CDR3 region: CSVEDVALGHEQFF. CDR3 coding DNA: TGCAGCGTTGAAGATGTGGCACTAGGGCATGAGCAGTTCTTC.

There are a few counts of this clone. J is TRBJ1-5 and V is TRBV25-1; D gene ambiguous. This CDR3 contains 15 residues. V was clipped by 4 bases and J by 4 bases, with 14 bases between them. Germline lookup yields CDR1 MGHDK and CDR2 SYGVNS. This CDR3 is CASSGAGLGNQPQHF. For the CDR3, the DNA is TGTGCCAGCAGTGGGGCAGGTCTTGGTAATCAGCCCCAGCATTTT.

This chain links TRBV6-6 with TRBJ1-5, with 9 bases identical to TRBD1. Germline V gene data show CDR1 as MNHNY and CDR2 as SVGAGI (reference sequence). The J segment lost 4 bases and the V segment lost 5 bases, leaving 0 bases of the junction unmatched. This CDR3 spans 13 amino acids. CDR3 nucleotide sequence: TGTGCCAGCAGTGGGACAGGGAATCAGCCCCAGCATTTT. Its protein is CASSGTGNQPQHF.

The chain carries TRBV7-9 and TRBJ2-1; 7 nucleotides align to TRBD1. Germline CDR1 SEHNR, CDR2 FQNEAQ (reference sequence). This CDR3 is 14 amino acids long. V was pared by 5 bases and J by 7 bases, with 8 bases of the junction left unmatched. CDR3 sequence reads: CASSPTGTANEQFF. DNA for the CDR3: TGTGCCAGCAGCCCCACCGGGACAGCTAATGAGCAGTTCTTC.

Regarding this clone: Within the sample, other DNA sequences also encode this same CDR3. The chain joins TRBV4-3 to TRBJ1-5; perhaps TRBD1 as D (6 bases). Trimming cost V 3 bases and J 4 bases, with 7 bases left between them. This CDR3 contains 13 residues. The germline V gene has CDR1 LGHNA and CDR2 YSLEER. In nucleotides, the CDR3 is TGCGCCAGCAGCCAGCAGGGGAATCAGCCCCAGCATTTT. This sequence encodes CASSQQGNQPQHF.